The next 14 T cell receptor beta chains were all read from a single sample in a study of cytotoxic CD8 clonotypes in ibrutinib-treated CLL. Generated by immunoSEQ multiplex PCR, the TCRdb table keeps only in-frame clones and is missing some. The table includes more than 200,000 clones, 70% detected once. The starting material was PBMCs, obtained after 24 months of ibrutinib treatment. The source of these receptors is a human donor with chronic lymphocytic leukemia.

The chain employs TRBV29-1 and TRBJ2-7, with D possibly TRBD1 on 5 matching bases. V dropped 6 bases and J dropped 0 bases, with 12 bases sitting between them. The CDR3 is made up of 13 amino acids. Germline V gives CDR1 SQVTM, CDR2 ANQGSEA. CDR3: CSVLTDHSYEQYF. The CDR3 DNA follows: TGCAGCGTATTGACAGATCACTCCTACGAGCAGTACTTC.

V and J are TRBV27 and TRBJ1-1, with TRBD1 matching 7 bases. V lost 7 bases to trimming and J lost 0 bases; unmatched junction nucleotides: 5. The CDR3 has 14 amino acids. Germline V gives CDR1 MNHEY, CDR2 SMNVEV (reference sequence). The CDR3 here is CASKKGTVNTEAFF. The CDR3 DNA is TGTGCCAGCAAAAAAGGGACAGTGAACACTGAAGCTTTCTTT.

The table lists this clone with a count of one. V is TRBV29-1 and J is TRBJ2-3, with unresolved D. Trimming pared 6 bases from V and 2 bases from J, leaving 9 bases between. Per the germline V gene, CDR1 is SQVTM and CDR2 is ANQGSEA. This CDR3 contains 12 residues. The DNA for the CDR3 is TGCAGCGTGGAAAGCTACACAGATACGCAGTATTTT. Amino acid sequence: CSVESYTDTQYF.

This clone has a handful of counts. This chain links TRBV9 with TRBJ1-3; unclear D gene. The CDR3 is 14 amino acids. V was shortened by 4 bases and J by 0 bases, with 8 bases between the two germline ends. CDR1 is SGDLS, CDR2 YYNGEE, per germline. Here the CDR3 DNA reads TGTGCCAGCAGCCCAATGGACTCTGGAAACACCATATATTTT. Translation gives CASSPMDSGNTIYF.

The genes are TRBV25-1 and TRBJ2-1; no firm D call. Germline-derived CDR1 and CDR2 are MGHDK and SYGVNS. Trimming pared 8 bases from V and 0 bases from J, leaving 2 bases between. This CDR3 comprises 11 residues. CDR3 DNA: TGTGCCAGCCGCTCCTACAATGAGCAGTTCTTC. Amino acid sequence: CASRSYNEQFF.

The chain joins TRBV20-1 to TRBJ2-5, with D uncertain. The length of the CDR3 is 11 residues. V was cut by 7 bases and J by 5 bases, with 11 bases left in between. Germline CDR1 reads DFQATT; CDR2 reads SNEGSKA (reference sequence). CDR3 nucleotide sequence: TGCAGTGTCCCGCTAAAGGAGACCCAGTACTTC. Encoded protein: CSVPLKETQYF.

The genes are TRBV28 and TRBJ2-4; D gene unclear. Trimming pared 6 bases from V and 9 bases from J, leaving 9 bases between. Germline V gene data show CDR1 as MDHEN and CDR2 as SYDVKM. This CDR3 is built from 11 residues. The CDR3 spells CASSPSSIQYF. The CDR3 DNA reads as TGTGCCAGCAGCCCATCAAGCATTCAGTACTTC. Together with reference TRBV28 and TRBJ2-4, the CDR3 gives the full variable domain: DVKVTQSSRYLVKRTGEKVFLECVQDMDHENMFWYRQDPGLGLRLIYFSYDVKMKEKGDIPEGYSVSREKKERFSLILESASTNQTSMYLCASSPSSIQYFGAGTRLSVL.

This chain joins TRBV9 and TRBJ2-1; 9 nucleotides line up with TRBD2. CDR1 and CDR2 (germline): SGDLS, YYNGEE. The CDR3 is made up of 15 amino acids. J gave up 7 bases and V 1 base, and 6 bases lay outside the gene matches. CDR3 nucleotide sequence: TGTGCCAGCAGCGTACAGGCGGGAGGGACTAATGAGCAGTTCTTC. Residues: CASSVQAGGTNEQFF.

The V call is TRBV29-1, the J call TRBJ2-1; the D is unclear. CDR1 and CDR2 (germline): SQVTM, ANQGSEA. The CDR3 consists of 13 residues. The V end was cut by 5 bases, the J end by 4 bases, with 12 bases between. CDR3 sequence reads: CSVPRLTYNEQFF. In DNA, the CDR3 is TGCAGCGTTCCCCGATTAACGTACAATGAGCAGTTCTTC.

CDR3 bases: TGTGCCAGCAGTCCCAACGCTAGCGGGAGATCGTACGAGCAGTACTTC. It specifies CASSPNASGRSYEQYF. This chain uses TRBV27 with TRBJ2-7; 10 nucleotides agree with TRBD2. The V gene's germline CDR1 is MNHEY and CDR2 SMNVEV (reference sequence). With V trimmed by 5 bases and J by 4 bases, 11 bases remained unmatched. CDR3 length equals 16 residues.

The chain couples TRBV19 to TRBJ2-1; no reliable D call. CDR3 length: 13 amino acids. The germline gives CDR1 LNHDA, CDR2 SQIVND (reference sequence). V was cut by 3 bases and J by 8 bases, with 11 bases left in between. The CDR3 here is CASSIAGGDEQFF. The CDR3 coding sequence is TGTGCCAGTAGTATCGCAGGCGGCGATGAGCAGTTCTTC.

CDR3 region: CASRPGTVLTGELFF. CDR3 coding DNA: TGTGCCAGCCGCCCAGGGACGGTTCTTACCGGGGAGCTGTTTTTT. The rearrangement joins TRBV2 to TRBJ2-2; D assignment may be TRBD1 or TRBD2 (5 bases each). The CDR3 has 15 amino acids. Trimming pared 8 bases from V and 5 bases from J, leaving 18 bases between. Germline V gene data show CDR1 as SNHLY and CDR2 as FYNNEI. Together with reference TRBV2 and TRBJ2-2, the CDR3 gives the full variable domain: EPEVTQTPSHQVTQMGQEVILRCVPISNHLYFYWYRQILGQKVEFLVSFYNNEISEKSEIFDDQFSVERPDGSNFTLKIRSTKLEDSAMYFCASRPGTVLTGELFFGEGSRLTVL.

This clone was seen only once. The sample contains more than one DNA sequence encoding this CDR3. The chain has TRBV29-1 and TRBJ2-5; D is unresolved. This CDR3 region has 12 residues. Germline V lookup: CDR1 SQVTM, CDR2 ANQGSEA. V was shortened by 3 bases and J by 3 bases, with 8 bases between the two germline ends. The CDR3 here is CSVEDGKETQYF. CDR3 sequence (DNA): TGCAGCGTTGAGGACGGAAAAGAGACCCAGTACTTC.

The chain has TRBV4-1 and TRBJ2-7, with D possibly TRBD2 on 5 matching bases. Per germline, CDR1 MGHRA and CDR2 YSYEKL. The CDR3 contains 15 residues. V lost 0 bases and J 0 bases, leaving 9 bases between the germline ends. The CDR3 here is CASSQDSDFSYEQYF. CDR3 sequence (DNA): TGCGCCAGCAGCCAAGATTCGGACTTCTCCTACGAGCAGTACTTC.